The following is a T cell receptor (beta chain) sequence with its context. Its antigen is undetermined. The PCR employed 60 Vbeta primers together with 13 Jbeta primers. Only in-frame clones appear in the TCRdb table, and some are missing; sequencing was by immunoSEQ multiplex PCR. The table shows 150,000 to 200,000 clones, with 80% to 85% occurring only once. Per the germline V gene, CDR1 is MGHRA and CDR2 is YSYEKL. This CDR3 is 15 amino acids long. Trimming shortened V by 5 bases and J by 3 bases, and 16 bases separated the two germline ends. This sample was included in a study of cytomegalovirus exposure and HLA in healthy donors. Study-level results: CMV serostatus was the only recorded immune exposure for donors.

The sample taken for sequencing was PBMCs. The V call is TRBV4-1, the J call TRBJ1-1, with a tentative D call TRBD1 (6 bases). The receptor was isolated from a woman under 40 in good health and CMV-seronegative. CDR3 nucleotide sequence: TGCGCCAGCAGCTCGCCTGGGGGCAAACACACTGAAGCTTTCTTT. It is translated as CASSSPGGKHTEAFF.